A selection of T cell receptor beta chains follows, all from one sample in a study of cytomegalovirus exposure and HLA in healthy donors. The protocol was immunoSEQ multiplex PCR, while the TCRdb copy is restricted to in-frame clones and leaves out a portion. The sample lists more than 40,000 clones, about 84% occurring once. The specimen was PBMCs. The receptors derive from a middle-aged man in good health and CMV-seronegative. Both conserved end residues are part of each CDR3. The order of the fields is D gene, clone size, J gene, V gene, CDR3 protein, CDR3 DNA. The D gene is left open where the match is weak. Size is stated for part of the rows, as once, few or many counts, or as a class when the clone is expanded.

D gene: NA
clone size: NA
J gene: TRBJ2-3
V gene: TRBV7-9
CDR3 protein: CASSLWLTPGTDTQYF
CDR3 DNA: TGTGCCAGCAGCTTATGGTTGACTCCCGGCACAGATACGCAGTATTTT

D gene: TRBD2
clone size: NA
J gene: TRBJ2-2
V gene: TRBV18
CDR3 protein: CASSPLSGSTGELFF
CDR3 DNA: TGTGCCAGCTCACCACTAAGCGGGAGTACCGGGGAGCTGTTTTTT

D gene: TRBD1
clone size: NA
J gene: TRBJ2-4
V gene: TRBV11-3
CDR3 protein: CASSPGTGETKNIQYF
CDR3 DNA: TGTGCCAGCAGCCCAGGGACAGGGGAAACCAAAAACATTCAGTACTTC

D gene: TRBD2
clone size: NA
J gene: TRBJ2-1
V gene: TRBV4-1
CDR3 protein: CASSQDTGTSGHYNEQFF
CDR3 DNA: TGCGCCAGCAGCCAAGACACCGGGACTAGCGGCCACTACAATGAGCAGTTCTTC

D gene: NA
clone size: few
J gene: TRBJ2-5
V gene: TRBV7-3
CDR3 protein: CASSFGRGETQYF
CDR3 DNA: TGTGCCAGCAGCTTCGGCAGGGGTGAGACCCAGTACTTC

D gene: NA
clone size: NA
J gene: TRBJ2-7
V gene: TRBV25-1
CDR3 protein: CASSGDIDTSYEQYF
CDR3 DNA: TGTGCCAGCAGTGGGGACATCGACACCTCCTACGAGCAGTACTTC

D gene: NA
clone size: NA
J gene: TRBJ2-3
V gene: TRBV18
CDR3 protein: CASSPPSGTDTQYF
CDR3 DNA: TGTGCCAGCTCACCACCATCGGGCACAGATACGCAGTATTTT

D gene: NA
clone size: NA
J gene: TRBJ2-4
V gene: TRBV9
CDR3 protein: CASSVEAKGADIQYF
CDR3 DNA: TGTGCCAGCAGCGTAGAGGCCAAGGGAGCAGACATTCAGTACTTC

D gene: NA
clone size: NA
J gene: TRBJ2-5
V gene: TRBV4-3
CDR3 protein: CASSGLAQETQYF
CDR3 DNA: TGCGCCAGCAGCGGACTTGCCCAAGAGACCCAGTACTTC

D gene: TRBD1
clone size: NA
J gene: TRBJ2-1
V gene: TRBV27
CDR3 protein: CASSLSGTGVSEQFF
CDR3 DNA: TGTGCCAGCAGTTTATCGGGTACAGGGGTTAGTGAGCAGTTCTTC

D gene: TRBD2
clone size: few
J gene: TRBJ2-3
V gene: TRBV4-3
CDR3 protein: CASSISGRTTDTQYF
CDR3 DNA: TGCGCCAGCAGCATTAGCGGGAGGACCACAGATACGCAGTATTTT

D gene: NA
clone size: NA
J gene: TRBJ1-3
V gene: TRBV14
CDR3 protein: CASSQVAGNTIYF
CDR3 DNA: TGTGCCAGCAGCCAAGTTGCGGGAAACACCATATATTTT

D gene: TRBD1
clone size: NA
J gene: TRBJ2-7
V gene: TRBV18
CDR3 protein: CASSPQNRGPNFLHEQYF
CDR3 DNA: TGTGCCAGCTCACCCCAGAACAGGGGTCCTAATTTCCTCCACGAGCAGTACTTC

D gene: TRBD1
clone size: NA
J gene: TRBJ2-6
V gene: TRBV7-2
CDR3 protein: CASSTGTGARGANVLTF
CDR3 DNA: TGTGCCAGCAGCACCGGGACAGGTGCCCGGGGGGCCAACGTCCTGACTTTC

D gene: NA
clone size: NA
J gene: TRBJ2-2
V gene: TRBV28
CDR3 protein: CAIQGPGELFF
CDR3 DNA: TGTGCCATCCAGGGTCCCGGGGAGCTGTTTTTT

D gene: NA
clone size: large
J gene: TRBJ2-1
V gene: TRBV19
CDR3 protein: CASSIRGSSYNEQFF
CDR3 DNA: TGTGCCAGTAGTATACGAGGGAGCTCCTACAATGAGCAGTTCTTC

D gene: NA
clone size: once
J gene: TRBJ1-1
V gene: TRBV6-5
CDR3 protein: CASSYLDGEWNTEAFF
CDR3 DNA: TGTGCCAGCAGTTACCTAGATGGTGAATGGAACACTGAAGCTTTCTTT

D gene: TRBD2
clone size: NA
J gene: TRBJ2-3
V gene: TRBV9
CDR3 protein: CASSVEGGDTQYF
CDR3 DNA: TGTGCCAGCAGCGTAGAGGGAGGGGATACGCAGTATTTT

D gene: NA
clone size: NA
J gene: TRBJ1-2
V gene: TRBV7-2
CDR3 protein: CASTLQGGVNYGYTF
CDR3 DNA: TGTGCCAGCACCCTCCAAGGGGGAGTTAACTATGGCTACACCTTC

D gene: TRBD1
clone size: NA
J gene: TRBJ1-4
V gene: TRBV10-3
CDR3 protein: CAIQSGTANEKLFF
CDR3 DNA: TGTGCCATACAATCCGGGACAGCAAATGAAAAACTGTTTTTT

D gene: TRBD2
clone size: NA
J gene: TRBJ2-1
V gene: TRBV19
CDR3 protein: CASSIGLADNNEQFF
CDR3 DNA: TGTGCCAGTAGTATCGGACTAGCGGATAACAATGAGCAGTTCTTC

D gene: NA
clone size: once
J gene: TRBJ2-7
V gene: TRBV28
CDR3 protein: CASSSATNEQYF
CDR3 DNA: TGTGCCAGCAGTTCAGCGACTAACGAGCAGTACTTC

D gene: TRBD2
clone size: NA
J gene: TRBJ2-5
V gene: TRBV10-3
CDR3 protein: CAISEQLAGAETQYF
CDR3 DNA: TGTGCCATCAGTGAGCAGCTAGCGGGAGCAGAGACCCAGTACTTC